This T cell receptor beta chain originates from a study of regulatory T cells in long-lasting Graves disease. The wider study: Persistence in Graves' disease denoted antithyroid drug use beyond 5 years alongside positive TSH receptor antibodies.

Time point reported: persistent/refractory GD, antithyroid drugs over 5 years with positive TRAb. RNA isolated from PBMCs was used to make the TCR library. This clonotype occurred a few times. Its target is unknown. Investigators prepared the TCR beta libraries by applying iRepertoire HTBI primers and Arm-PCR of CDR3 regions. One entry per CDR3 protein results from TCRdb running MiXCR on the multiplex PCR reads. Of about 400,000 distinct CDR3 sequences listed, roughly 20% were seen once; the top ten hold roughly 20%. Germline CDR1 is LNHNV and CDR2 is YYDKDF (reference sequence). Trimming took off 0 bases at V and 4 bases at J, with 7 bases between the two ends. The CDR3 consists of 13 residues. Whole-study findings and limits: Gene preferences differed: TRBV28, TRBJ1-2, TRBJ2-5 in persistent cases.

Sequences were derived from peripheral blood mononuclear cells (PBMCs), sampled when the disease was refractory, from a patient treated with antithyroid drugs. The sequence was obtained from a female donor with Graves disease. The V gene is TRBV15, the J gene TRBJ2-7, with D possibly being TRBD1 (5 bases). The CDR3 reads CATSRESGYEQYF. DNA of the CDR3: TGTGCCACCAGCAGAGAATCAGGGTACGAGCAGTACTTC.